These 28 T cell receptor beta chains share one sample of origin, sequenced in a study of vaccination effects on CD4 cells after COVID-19 (dated by TCRdb to between 2021 and 2022). In the ViraFEST assay, PBMC were stimulated with viral peptide pools, and antigen-specific CD4+ T cell clonotypes were then identified by expansion using TCR sequencing. After less than 13 days of culture, CD4+ T cells were isolated with the EasySep CD4+ T cell isolation kit. Convalescent patients had PCR-confirmed SARS-CoV-2 infection between March and December 2020, before Alpha, Beta and Delta variants emerged in the United States. These receptors have no identified antigens. The method behind the library was the immunoSEQ multiplex PCR assay. The table comes from immuneACCESS by way of TCRdb, which keeps in-frame sequences with V and J called. Part of the clones is missing from these tables; in studies checked, under half for an unresolved V gene and the rest for unknown reasons. The sample has around 30,000 clones on record, around 79% of them singletons. Around 21% of the sample comes from the top ten.

The source material was CD4+ T cells from PBMCs cultured with HCoV-NL63 spike peptides, sampled before COVID-19 vaccination. This specimen's cell subset or site label, per the study, means: HCoV-NL63 spike overlapping peptide pool stimulation. The receptors were sampled from a human donor who had a prior SARS-CoV-2 infection.

This clone was recorded once. The chain links TRBV19 to TRBJ2-1; TRBD1 might be the D (6 bases). The CDR3 totals 13 residues. Trimming stripped 5 bases from V and 6 bases from J, with 11 bases between. Germline V gene data show CDR1 as LNHDA and CDR2 as SQIVND (reference sequence). The CDR3 here is CASSQRGSNEQFF. As DNA, the CDR3 is TGTGCCAGTAGTCAAAGGGGGTCCAATGAGCAGTTCTTC.

The rearrangement links TRBV18 to TRBJ2-3, with D hard to call. V lost 0 bases, J lost 0 bases, and 1 base lay in between. This CDR3 region has 13 residues. From germline, CDR1 is KGHSH and CDR2 LQKENI. CDR3 residues: CASSPPSTDTQYF. CDR3 sequence (DNA): TGTGCCAGCTCACCACCCAGCACAGATACGCAGTATTTT.

This sequence joins TRBV4-1 and TRBJ2-3; D gene uncertain. This CDR3 has 14 residues. The germline V gene has CDR1 MGHRA and CDR2 YSYEKL. Trimming removed 2 bases from V and 0 bases from J, with 6 bases in between. CDR3 bases: TGCGCCAGCAGCCAATTCCGGAGCACAGATACGCAGTATTTT. As protein: CASSQFRSTDTQYF.

This chain links TRBV5-1 with TRBJ1-1; 7 nucleotides align to TRBD1. The CDR3 covers 15 residues. Per germline, CDR1 SGHRS and CDR2 YFSETQ. V gave up 1 base and J gave up 0 bases; unmatched junction bases: 3. CDR3 nucleotides: TGCGCCAGCAGCTTGAGAGGACAGGTGAACACTGAAGCTTTCTTT. It yields the protein CASSLRGQVNTEAFF. The entire variable domain, with the rest obtained from reference TRBV5-1 and TRBJ1-1, is as follows: KAGVTQTPRYLIKTRGQQVTLSCSPISGHRSVSWYQQTPGQGLQFLFEYFSETQRNKGNFPGRFSGRQFSNSRSEMNVSTLELGDSALYLCASSLRGQVNTEAFFGQGTRLTVV.

The genes are TRBV9 and TRBJ1-4; D remains ambiguous. This CDR3 comprises 13 residues. V lost 1 base and J 6 bases, leaving 7 bases between the germline ends. Germline V gives CDR1 SGDLS, CDR2 YYNGEE. This CDR3 reads CASSVRLDEKLFF. In nucleotides, the CDR3 is TGTGCCAGCAGCGTAAGACTGGATGAAAAACTGTTTTTT.

The V gene is TRBV15, the J gene TRBJ2-1; D is perhaps TRBD2 (5 bases). CDR1 and CDR2 from the germline V gene are LNHNV and YYDKDF (reference sequence). V was clipped by 2 bases and J by 9 bases, with 14 bases between them. The CDR3 is 14 amino acids. The CDR3: CATSRPNAAGEQFF. In DNA form, the CDR3 reads TGTGCCACCAGCAGACCTAACGCCGCGGGTGAGCAGTTCTTC.

This clone was picked up one time. The chain employs TRBV30 and TRBJ1-1, with D unresolved. Germline V gene data show CDR1 as GTSNPN and CDR2 as SVGIG (reference sequence). Trimming left V 2 bases short and J 7 bases short, with 8 bases between. This CDR3 has 11 amino acids. The CDR3 here is CAWSRPVEAFF. CDR3 nucleotides: TGTGCCTGGAGTCGTCCTGTTGAAGCTTTCTTT.

V and J are TRBV2 and TRBJ1-5; tentatively, D is TRBD1 (5 bases). The length of the CDR3 is 16 residues. V lost 3 bases to trimming and J lost 0 bases, with 12 bases between them. CDR1 SNHLY and CDR2 FYNNEI come from the germline V gene. DNA of the CDR3: TGTGCCAGCAGTGACCAGGGCCCCACTAGCAATCAGCCCCAGCATTTT. Translated, it gives CASSDQGPTSNQPQHF.

This clone was observed a few times. The V gene is TRBV28, the J gene TRBJ2-7, with D perhaps TRBD2 (5 bases). With 3 bases removed from V and 0 bases from J, the gap between germline ends came to 9 bases. Germline V CDR1 and CDR2: MDHEN, SYDVKM. The CDR3 spans 14 residues. The CDR3, as DNA: TGTGCCAGCAGTTTGGTAGCGAGCTCCTACGAGCAGTACTTC. As protein: CASSLVASSYEQYF.

This clone has a handful of counts. The genes are TRBV6-2 or TRBV6-3 and TRBJ2-2, with TRBD2 identical over 10 bases. V lost 6 bases to trimming and J lost 3 bases; unmatched junction nucleotides: 4. In germline, CDR1 is MNHEY, CDR2 SVGEGT. The CDR3 covers 15 residues. CDR3 in amino acids: CASSPLAGYTGELFF. The DNA of the CDR3 is TGTGCCAGCAGCCCACTAGCGGGGTACACCGGGGAGCTGTTTTTT.

This chain uses TRBV3-1 (or the pseudogene TRBV3-2) with TRBJ1-6; D may be TRBD1 (6 bases). Trimming removed 3 bases at V and 13 bases at J, with 10 bases between. This CDR3 is 12 amino acids long. In germline, CDR1 is LGHDT, CDR2 YNNKEL (reference sequence). CDR3 protein: CASSQDSRPLHF. DNA for the CDR3: TGTGCCAGCAGCCAGGACAGCAGGCCCCTCCACTTT.

J is TRBJ1-2 and V is TRBV6-1, with D possibly matching TRBD1 (6 bases). The CDR3 is 15 amino acids. Germline CDR1 reads MNHNS; CDR2 reads SASEGT. With 2 bases removed from V and 4 bases from J, the gap between germline ends came to 14 bases. The CDR3 loop reads CASSEFGRGPYGYTF. Here the CDR3 DNA reads TGTGCCAGCAGTGAATTTGGACGGGGGCCCTATGGCTACACCTTC.

This clone turned up a few times. The V call is TRBV7-3, the J call TRBJ2-1, with a possible D match to TRBD2 (6 bases). Per germline, CDR1 SGHTA and CDR2 FQGTGA. V shed 5 bases and J shed 6 bases, with 17 bases lying between them. This CDR3 contains 15 residues. DNA for the CDR3: TGTGCCAGCAGCCGACGGGACTCCCCACTCAATGAGCAGTTCTTC. It specifies CASSRRDSPLNEQFF.

V is TRBV13 and J is TRBJ2-7; TRBD1 might be the D (5 bases). The ends were cut back, 3 bases at V and 2 bases at J, with 14 bases in the middle. The germline V gene encodes CDR1 PRHDT and CDR2 FYEKMQ (reference sequence). There are 15 residues in the CDR3. CDR3: CASSFRQPLPYEQYF. CDR3 nucleotide sequence: TGTGCCAGCAGCTTCCGACAGCCACTCCCCTACGAGCAGTACTTC.

The rearrangement joins TRBV14 to TRBJ1-4; no reliable D call. The V gene lost 0 bases and the J gene lost 2 bases, with 7 bases spanning the gap. CDR3 size: 15 residues. Germline assignment: CDR1 SGHDN and CDR2 FVKESK. The CDR3 DNA reads TGTGCCAGCAGCCAAGATTTACGGACTAATGAAAAACTGTTTTTT. Its translation: CASSQDLRTNEKLFF.

V gene TRBV7-8 combines with J gene TRBJ1-1, with unresolved D. The V end was cut by 0 bases, the J end by 6 bases, with 8 bases between. The CDR3 runs to 13 residues. CDR1 SGHVS and CDR2 FQNEAQ come from the germline V gene. The CDR3, as DNA: TGTGCCAGCAGCTTAGCCCGGGAGTCTGAAGCTTTCTTT. Protein product: CASSLARESEAFF.

CDR3 amino acids: CAIRPSGFGNEQFF. In nucleotides, the CDR3 is TGTGCCATCAGGCCTAGCGGTTTCGGGAATGAGCAGTTCTTC. This rearrangement joins TRBV10-3 to TRBJ2-1; 7 bases agree with TRBD2. Germline V gives CDR1 ENHRY, CDR2 SYGVKD. Losses at the gene ends were 6 bases for V and 7 bases for J; bases not matched to a gene: 9. CDR3 length: 14 amino acids.

This clone has only a few counts. The chain recombines TRBV11-2 with TRBJ2-2; TRBD2 matches at 13 bases. V shed 5 bases, J shed 4 bases, and the junction held 4 bases outside the gene matches. This CDR3 is built from 16 residues. CDR1 is SGHAT, CDR2 FQNNGV, per germline. In nucleotides, the CDR3 is TGTGCCAGCAGCCCACTAGCGGGAGGGTTCACCGGGGAGCTGTTTTTT. This translates into CASSPLAGGFTGELFF.

J is TRBJ2-5 and V is TRBV11-3; 16 bases map to TRBD2. The CDR3 runs 19 residues. V was pared by 5 bases and J by 6 bases, with 15 bases of the junction left unmatched. Germline values: CDR1 SGHNT, CDR2 YENEEA. CDR3 protein: CASSPRKGLAGGPSKTQYF. The CDR3 nucleotides are TGTGCCAGCAGCCCAAGAAAGGGACTAGCGGGAGGGCCCTCAAAGACCCAGTACTTC.

This clone turned up a few times. The chain combines TRBV15 with TRBJ2-2; tentative D call: TRBD1 (5 bases). V shed 0 bases and J shed 2 bases, with 13 bases lying between them. The CDR3 runs 17 residues. Germline V gene lookup returns CDR1 LNHNV and CDR2 YYDKDF (reference sequence). The CDR3 region is CATSRDSQGHNTGELFF. In nucleotides, the CDR3 is TGTGCCACCAGCAGAGATTCTCAGGGTCATAACACCGGGGAGCTGTTTTTT.

The chain is built from TRBV4-1 and TRBJ1-2, with D perhaps matching TRBD1 (5 bases). The CDR3 has 17 amino acids. CDR1 MGHRA and CDR2 YSYEKL come from the germline V gene. Trimming pared 4 bases from V and 8 bases from J, leaving 26 bases between. The CDR3 reads CASSRFESPYGAGGYTF. CDR3 in DNA: TGCGCCAGCAGCCGATTCGAAAGTCCGTACGGGGCAGGGGGCTACACCTTC.

V and J are TRBV6-5 and TRBJ1-2, with D uncertain. CDR3 size: 12 residues. Germline loops: CDR1 MNHEY, CDR2 SVGAGI. Between the trimmed V and J ends, which lost 6 bases and 8 bases, there was a span of 13 bases. In nucleotides, the CDR3 is TGTGCCAGCAGAATACATGTGGGCGGCTACACCTTC. Protein product: CASRIHVGGYTF.

This clone was seen only a few times. The chain combines TRBV3-1 (or the pseudogene TRBV3-2) with TRBJ1-1, with D uncertain. The CDR3 totals 16 residues. Trimming stripped 0 bases from V and 0 bases from J, with 11 bases between. Per the germline V gene, CDR1 is LGHDT and CDR2 is YNNKEL (reference sequence). CDR3 DNA sequence: TGTGCCAGCAGCCAAGATAGTGCAGTGATGAACACTGAAGCTTTCTTT. Protein product: CASSQDSAVMNTEAFF.

In this sample, this clone is large (0.1 to 1%). The chain is built from TRBV7-9 and TRBJ1-2; D gene uncertain. Germline V gene sequence: CDR1 SEHNR, CDR2 FQNEAQ (reference sequence). The CDR3 length is 14 residues. V gave up 6 bases and J gave up 2 bases, with 13 bases separating them. CDR3 amino acids: CASSPRIGNYGYTF. The CDR3 DNA sequence: TGTGCCAGCAGTCCGCGGATTGGGAACTATGGCTACACCTTC.

The chain links TRBV4-2 to TRBJ2-6; tentative D call: TRBD2 (6 bases). This CDR3 has 18 residues. In germline, CDR1 is LGHNA, CDR2 YNFKEQ. Trimming pared 0 bases from V and 0 bases from J, leaving 12 bases between. CDR3 residues: CASSQDARGNSGANVLTF. CDR3 coding DNA: TGTGCCAGCAGCCAAGATGCGCGGGGTAACTCTGGGGCCAACGTCCTGACTTTC.

The chain employs TRBV20-1 and TRBJ2-5; D gene uncertain. Germline V CDR1 and CDR2: DFQATT, SNEGSKA (reference sequence). CDR3 length: 10 residues. Trimming shortened V by 3 bases and J by 5 bases, and 4 bases separated the two germline ends. CDR3 DNA: TGCAGTGCTAGTAAGGAGACCCAGTACTTC. Translating gives CSASKETQYF.

The gene calls are TRBV5-1 and TRBJ2-1; D gene ambiguous. Trimming took off 6 bases at V and 0 bases at J, with 10 bases between the two ends. This CDR3 has 14 amino acids. Germline values: CDR1 SGHRS, CDR2 YFSETQ. CDR3 sequence reads: CASKTDTSYNEQFF. The DNA for the CDR3 is TGCGCCAGCAAAACGGATACCTCCTACAATGAGCAGTTCTTC.

This clone is a singleton in its sample. The chain employs TRBV7-2 and TRBJ2-7; D assignment may be TRBD1 or TRBD2 (5 bases each). This CDR3 has 14 residues. The V gene's germline CDR1 is SGHTA and CDR2 FQGNSA. V was trimmed by 6 bases and J by 1 base, leaving 13 bases between them. The CDR3 is CASRLSGLSYEQYF. CDR3 DNA sequence: TGTGCCAGCAGACTGTCGGGGCTGTCCTACGAGCAGTACTTC.